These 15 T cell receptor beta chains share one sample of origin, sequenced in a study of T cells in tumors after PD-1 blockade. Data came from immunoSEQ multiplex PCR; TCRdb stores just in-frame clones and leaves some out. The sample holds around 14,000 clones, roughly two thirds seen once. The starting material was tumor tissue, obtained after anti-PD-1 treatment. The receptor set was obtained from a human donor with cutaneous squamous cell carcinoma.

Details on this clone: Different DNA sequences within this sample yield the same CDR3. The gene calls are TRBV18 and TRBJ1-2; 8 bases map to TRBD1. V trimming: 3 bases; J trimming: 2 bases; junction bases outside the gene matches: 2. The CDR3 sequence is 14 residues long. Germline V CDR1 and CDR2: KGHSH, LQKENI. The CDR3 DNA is TGTGCCAGCTCACCCGGACAGGGAAACTATGGCTACACCTTC. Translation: CASSPGQGNYGYTF.

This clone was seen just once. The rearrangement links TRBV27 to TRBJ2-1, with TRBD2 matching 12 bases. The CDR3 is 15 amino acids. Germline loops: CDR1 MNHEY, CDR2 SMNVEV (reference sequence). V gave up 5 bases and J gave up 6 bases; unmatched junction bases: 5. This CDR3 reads CASSPSLAGGNEQFF. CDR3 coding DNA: TGTGCCAGCAGTCCCTCACTAGCGGGGGGCAATGAGCAGTTCTTC.

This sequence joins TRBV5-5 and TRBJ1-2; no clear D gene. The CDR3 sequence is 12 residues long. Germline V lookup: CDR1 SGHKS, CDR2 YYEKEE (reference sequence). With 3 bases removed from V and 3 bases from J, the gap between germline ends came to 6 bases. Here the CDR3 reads CASSSSHYGYTF. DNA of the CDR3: TGTGCCAGCAGCTCGTCTCACTATGGCTACACCTTC.

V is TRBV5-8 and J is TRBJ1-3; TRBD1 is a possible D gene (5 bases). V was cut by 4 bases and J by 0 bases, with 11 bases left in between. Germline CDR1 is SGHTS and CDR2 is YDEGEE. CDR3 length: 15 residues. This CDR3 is CASSPRGVSGNTIYF. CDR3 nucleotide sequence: TGTGCCAGCAGCCCAAGAGGGGTCTCTGGAAACACCATATATTTT.

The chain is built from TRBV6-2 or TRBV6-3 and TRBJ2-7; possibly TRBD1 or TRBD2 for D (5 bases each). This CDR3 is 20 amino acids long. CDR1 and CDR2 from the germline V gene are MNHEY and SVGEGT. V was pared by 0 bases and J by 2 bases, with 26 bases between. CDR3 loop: CASSYSILRLVGRSTYEQYF. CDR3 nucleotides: TGTGCCAGCAGTTACTCGATTCTACGCCTCGTGGGACGTTCAACCTACGAGCAGTACTTC.

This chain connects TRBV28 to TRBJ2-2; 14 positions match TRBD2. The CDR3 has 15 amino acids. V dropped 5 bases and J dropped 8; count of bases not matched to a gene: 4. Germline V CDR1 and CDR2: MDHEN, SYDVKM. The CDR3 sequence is CASSGTSGRRGELFF. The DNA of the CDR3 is TGTGCCAGCAGTGGGACTAGCGGGAGAAGGGGGGAGCTGTTTTTT.

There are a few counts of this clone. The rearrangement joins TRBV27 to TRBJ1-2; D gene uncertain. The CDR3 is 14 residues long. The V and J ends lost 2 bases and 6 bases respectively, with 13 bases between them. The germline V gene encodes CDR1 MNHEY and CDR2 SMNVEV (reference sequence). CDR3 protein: CASSLMAGKDGYTF. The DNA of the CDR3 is TGTGCCAGCAGTTTAATGGCGGGAAAGGATGGCTACACCTTC.

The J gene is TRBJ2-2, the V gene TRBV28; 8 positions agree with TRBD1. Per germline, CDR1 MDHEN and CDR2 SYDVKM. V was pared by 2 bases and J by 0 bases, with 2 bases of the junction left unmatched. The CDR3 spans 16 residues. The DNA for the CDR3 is TGTGCCAGCAGTTTAGGGACAGGTCCGAACACCGGGGAGCTGTTTTTT. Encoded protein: CASSLGTGPNTGELFF.

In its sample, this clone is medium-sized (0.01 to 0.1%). As DNA, the CDR3 is TGTGCCAGCAGTTTCTCTGGGGCCAACGTCCTGACTTTC. Protein: CASSFSGANVLTF. V usage is TRBV6-5 and J usage is TRBJ2-6; D is uncertain. The CDR3 length is 13 residues. The germline V and J ends were trimmed by 4 bases and 0 bases, with 1 base remaining between them. The germline V gene encodes CDR1 MNHEY and CDR2 SVGAGI.

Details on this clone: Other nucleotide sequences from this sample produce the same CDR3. The DNA of the CDR3 is TGTGCCAGCAGCGTAGCCGGGGGTTCAGATACGCAGTATTTT. Translating it yields CASSVAGGSDTQYF. V usage is TRBV9 and J usage is TRBJ2-3, with a weak D call TRBD2 (6 bases). The CDR3 covers 14 residues. Per the germline V gene, CDR1 is SGDLS and CDR2 is YYNGEE. Trimming cost V 0 bases and J 4 bases, with 9 bases left between them.

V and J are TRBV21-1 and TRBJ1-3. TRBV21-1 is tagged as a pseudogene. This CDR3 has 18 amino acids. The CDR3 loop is CASSKDSGARFSGNTIYF. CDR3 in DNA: TGTGCCAGCAGCAAAGACTCAGGAGCCCGATTCTCTGGAAACACCATATATTTT.

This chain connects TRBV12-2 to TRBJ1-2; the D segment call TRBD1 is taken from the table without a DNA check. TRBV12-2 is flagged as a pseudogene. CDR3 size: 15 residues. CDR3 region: CASRLEGREDYGYTF. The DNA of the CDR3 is TGTGCAAGTCGCTTAGAGGGGCGAGAAGACTATGGCTACACCTTC.

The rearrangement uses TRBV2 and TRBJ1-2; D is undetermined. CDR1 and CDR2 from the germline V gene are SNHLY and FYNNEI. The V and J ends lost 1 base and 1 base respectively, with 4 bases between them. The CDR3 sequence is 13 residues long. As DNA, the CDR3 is TGTGCCAGCAGTGAAGGGCATAACTATGGCTACACCTTC. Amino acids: CASSEGHNYGYTF.

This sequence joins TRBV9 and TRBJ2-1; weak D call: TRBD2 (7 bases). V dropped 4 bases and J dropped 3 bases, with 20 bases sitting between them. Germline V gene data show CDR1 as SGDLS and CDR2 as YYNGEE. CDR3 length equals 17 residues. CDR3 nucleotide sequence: TGTGCCAGCAGCCCCCGTGGTGGGGAGGGGGGCTACAATGAGCAGTTCTTC. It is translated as CASSPRGGEGGYNEQFF. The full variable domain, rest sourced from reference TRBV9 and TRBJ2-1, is DSGVTQTPKHLITATGQRVTLRCSPRSGDLSVYWYQQSLDQGLQFLIQYYNGEERAKGNILERFSAQQFPDLHSELNLSSLELGDSALYFCASSPRGGEGGYNEQFFGPGTRLTVL.

CDR3 in amino acids: CASSPSGGVRESGYTF. In DNA, the CDR3 is TGTGCCAGCAGCCCCTCGGGAGGGGTGCGAGAGTCTGGCTACACCTTC. The chain is built from TRBV11-2 and TRBJ1-2, with D maybe TRBD1 (5 bases). This CDR3 contains 16 residues. Germline loops: CDR1 SGHAT, CDR2 FQNNGV. Trimming shortened V by 5 bases and J by 7 bases, and 23 bases separated the two germline ends.